The text below deals with one T cell receptor beta chain. Its antigen remains unknown. Measured with immunoSEQ multiplex PCR; TCRdb has only the in-frame clones, and not every one. The data hold 2.3 million or so clones, with approximately 95% observed a single time. The entry originates in a study of shared clonotypes between healthy human individuals. Looked up from germline, CDR1 is MDHEN and CDR2 is SYDVKM. The CDR3 has 12 amino acids. The germline V and J ends were trimmed by 7 bases and 7 bases, with 10 bases remaining between them. Study results and limitations: An anticipated effect of sequencing depth on clonotype sharing among donors was recognized. For naive CD4 cells, 4% to 5% of clonotypes were shared across a few donors.

This chain links TRBV28 with TRBJ1-4; a weak D match, TRBD1 (5 bases). This TCR derives from a man younger than 35 in good health. Some clones in this sample may be carry-over from other donors' samples. The sequenced material came from naive CD4+ T cells from PBMCs. Subset here: CD45RA+ positively selected. The CDR3 reads CASNQGIEKLFF. CDR3 coding DNA: TGTGCCAGCAATCAGGGTATTGAAAAACTGTTTTTT.